This T cell receptor (beta chain) was sequenced for a study of siplizumab effects on memory and regulatory T cells. Findings and limits, study-wide: In controls, about 28% of mappable alloreactive CD4+ clones were Treg-derived on average, versus just under 70% with siplizumab.

Researchers maintained the mixed lymphocyte reaction cells in coculture at 37°C for around 6 days. It was 100,000 or so TCR templates that were assayed per sample. The table came from immunoSEQ multiplex PCR; TCRdb's copy has only in-frame clones and leaves some out. The table records approximately 20,000 clones, about 40% of them present only once. Concerning this clone itself: Its antigen is unidentified.

The sequencing input was CFSE-low (dividing) CD4+ T cells sorted from an allogeneic mixed lymphocyte reaction. This TCR came from a human donor in good health; the cells came from an allogeneic mixed lymphocyte reaction. Some clones in this sample may be carry-over from other donors' samples.

The CDR3 DNA follows: TGTGCCAGCAGTTACCCCGCCGGGGAGCTGTTTTTT. Translated: CASSYPAGELFF. The chain is built from TRBV6-5 and TRBJ2-2; D is unclear. Per germline, CDR1 MNHEY and CDR2 SVGAGI. V gave up 2 bases and J gave up 6 bases, with 4 bases separating them. The CDR3 contains 12 residues.